These 18 T cell receptor beta chains originate from one sample sequenced in a study of blood T cell repertoires in COVID-19. Repertoires were generated with immunoSEQ multiplex PCR, while TCRdb's copy carries only in-frame clones and drops some. The repertoire holds more than 85,000 clones, more than 80% seen once, with approximately 24% in the top ten. Sequenced sample: peripheral blood. The origin of the receptors is a human donor in a cohort sampled during active COVID-19.

The chain joins TRBV7-2 to TRBJ2-2; a possible D gene is TRBD2 (5 bases). The V end lost 5 bases, the J end lost 1 base, and 11 bases lay between the germline ends. CDR3 size: 15 residues. Germline V gene data show CDR1 as SGHTA and CDR2 as FQGNSA. This CDR3 reads CASSQMDWNTGELFF. The CDR3 nucleotides read TGTGCCAGCAGCCAAATGGACTGGAACACCGGGGAGCTGTTTTTT. Drawing the rest from reference TRBV7-2 and TRBJ2-2, the complete variable domain is GAGVSQSPSNKVTEKGKDVELRCDPISGHTALYWYRQSLGQGLEFLIYFQGNSAPDKSGLPSDRFSAERTGGSVSTLTIQRTQQEDSAVYLCASSQMDWNTGELFFGEGSRLTVL.

The chain joins TRBV27 to TRBJ2-3, with D perhaps matching TRBD1 (6 bases). Per germline, CDR1 MNHEY and CDR2 SMNVEV (reference sequence). V lost 4 bases, J lost 6 bases, and 20 bases lay in between. This CDR3 comprises 16 residues. CDR3 residues: CASSWGPGRNSDTQYF. CDR3 sequence (DNA): TGTGCCAGCAGTTGGGGGCCCGGACGAAATAGTGATACGCAGTATTTT.

The chain combines TRBV19 with TRBJ1-1, with unresolved D. The germline V gene has CDR1 LNHDA and CDR2 SQIVND (reference sequence). V gave up 3 bases and J gave up 5 bases, with 10 bases separating them. The CDR3 is 13 amino acids. CDR3 in amino acids: CASSMGSGTEAFF. CDR3 in DNA: TGTGCCAGTAGTATGGGATCGGGGACTGAAGCTTTCTTT.

The chain links TRBV6-5 to TRBJ2-1, with TRBD1 as a possible D gene (6 bases). The length of the CDR3 is 12 residues. The V end was cut by 7 bases, the J end by 6 bases, with 10 bases between. Germline CDR1 reads MNHEY; CDR2 reads SVGAGI. In DNA, the CDR3 is TGTGCCAGCAAGAGAGGGGGCAATGAGCAGTTCTTC. Translation gives CASKRGGNEQFF.

This chain links TRBV6-4 with TRBJ2-1; 13 bases are a match to TRBD2. Per germline, CDR1 MRHNA and CDR2 SNTAGT. The CDR3 sequence is 15 residues long. The junction had 7 bases not matched to a gene; V was cut back by 6 bases and J by 8 bases. The CDR3 bases are TGTGCCAGCAGCCAACTAGCGGGGGGGATGGATGAGCAGTTCTTC. Residues: CASSQLAGGMDEQFF.

This clone came up once. The chain joins TRBV10-3 to TRBJ1-1; unclear D gene. V shed 0 bases and J shed 4 bases, with 12 bases lying between them. This CDR3 spans 15 amino acids. Germline CDR1 ENHRY, CDR2 SYGVKD. The CDR3 protein is CAISESGGSGTEAFF. Here the CDR3 DNA reads TGTGCCATCAGTGAGTCCGGAGGGTCGGGCACTGAAGCTTTCTTT.

The rearrangement joins TRBV5-8 to TRBJ2-7; 9 positions match TRBD2. The ends lost 0 bases at V and 6 bases at J; junction bases unmatched: 7. There are 15 residues in the CDR3. Germline values: CDR1 SGHTS, CDR2 YDEGEE. CDR3 sequence: CASSLVRGGAAEQYF. In nucleotides, the CDR3 is TGTGCCAGCAGCTTGGTCCGCGGGGGGGCGGCCGAGCAGTACTTC.

This chain joins TRBV9 and TRBJ2-3; tentative D call: TRBD2 (6 bases). The CDR3 has 15 residues. Germline loops: CDR1 SGDLS, CDR2 YYNGEE. The V end lost 4 bases, the J end lost 3 bases, and 15 bases lay between the germline ends. The CDR3 protein is CASSLLSGATDTQYF. The CDR3 DNA reads as TGTGCCAGCAGCCTACTATCGGGAGCTACAGATACGCAGTATTTT.

The chain carries TRBV7-3 and TRBJ2-1, with 7 nucleotides matching TRBD2. The V segment lost 0 bases and the J segment 4 bases; nucleotides outside the gene matches: 6. CDR3 length: 16 residues. CDR1 is SGHTA, CDR2 FQGTGA, per germline. The CDR3 here is CASSLTASGGYNEQFF. Here the CDR3 DNA reads TGTGCCAGCAGCTTAACTGCTAGCGGAGGATACAATGAGCAGTTCTTC.

The chain couples TRBV28 to TRBJ1-2, with 9 bases identical to TRBD1. V shed 2 bases and J 3 bases; nucleotides not matched to a gene: 7. CDR3 size: 16 residues. Germline V lookup: CDR1 MDHEN, CDR2 SYDVKM. DNA of the CDR3: TGTGCCAGCAGTTTACAAAGGACAGGGGTCGACTATGGCTACACCTTC. This sequence encodes CASSLQRTGVDYGYTF.

The chain is built from TRBV11-2 and TRBJ1-5; D gene unclear. Trimming took 1 base from V and 0 from J, leaving 4 bases between them. Germline CDR1 reads SGHAT; CDR2 reads FQNNGV. The CDR3 runs 14 residues. CDR3 in amino acids: CASSLADSNQPQHF. Written as DNA, the CDR3 is TGTGCCAGCAGCTTAGCAGATAGCAATCAGCCCCAGCATTTT.

The rearrangement uses TRBV10-1 and TRBJ1-1; 9 positions agree with TRBD1. V was pared by 7 bases and J by 2 bases, with 5 bases of the junction left unmatched. CDR1 WNHNN and CDR2 SYGVQD come from the germline V gene (reference sequence). There are 14 residues in the CDR3. In DNA form, the CDR3 reads TGCGCCAGCAAAGGACAGGGGTTTAACACTGAAGCTTTCTTT. Residues: CASKGQGFNTEAFF.

The chain employs TRBV18 and TRBJ2-2; TRBD1 matches 8 bases. The CDR3 loop spans 17 amino acids. V was pared by 5 bases and J by 1 base, with 9 bases of the junction left unmatched. Per germline, CDR1 KGHSH and CDR2 LQKENI. CDR3 sequence (DNA): TGTGCCAGCTCAGTGACAGGGGCACCGGGGAACACCGGGGAGCTGTTTTTT. This encodes CASSVTGAPGNTGELFF.

In its sample, this clone was seen once. This chain connects TRBV6-5 to TRBJ2-7; 11 positions match TRBD1. Germline values: CDR1 MNHEY, CDR2 SVGAGI. The trim removed 6 bases at V and 3 bases at J, leaving 4 bases unmatched. The CDR3 consists of 14 residues. CDR3 amino acids: CASRDGTGGYEQYF. DNA of the CDR3: TGTGCCAGCAGAGACGGGACAGGGGGCTACGAGCAGTACTTC.

V is TRBV5-8 and J is TRBJ1-1; D remains unclear. The CDR3 is made up of 14 amino acids. CDR1 and CDR2 (germline): SGHTS, YDEGEE. V lost 3 bases and J 10 bases, leaving 19 bases between the germline ends. The CDR3, as DNA: TGTGCCAGCAGCTCACCAGCCCGGTCGGGAGGAGCTTTCTTT. Translation: CASSSPARSGGAFF.

The chain is built from TRBV18 and TRBJ1-1, with a possible D match to TRBD1 (6 bases). The CDR3 is 15 amino acids. Trimming took off 6 bases at V and 6 bases at J, with 20 bases between the two ends. CDR1 and CDR2 from the germline V gene are KGHSH and LQKENI. CDR3 loop: CASSRGEGGNSEAFF. Written as DNA, the CDR3 is TGTGCCAGCTCCCGAGGGGAAGGGGGTAACTCTGAAGCTTTCTTT.

V usage is TRBV10-3 and J usage is TRBJ1-1; D may be TRBD1 (6 bases). Germline CDR1 reads ENHRY; CDR2 reads SYGVKD. V was clipped by 4 bases and J by 6 bases, with 12 bases between them. CDR3 length: 13 amino acids. The CDR3, as DNA: TGTGCCATCAGTGTCGGGGGGCAGGCTGAAGCTTTCTTT. It encodes CAISVGGQAEAFF.

The V call is TRBV18, the J call TRBJ2-7; 9 bases are shared with TRBD1. The CDR3 totals 17 residues. V was pared by 3 bases and J by 3 bases, with 12 bases of the junction left unmatched. Germline-derived CDR1 and CDR2 are KGHSH and LQKENI. CDR3 region: CASSPFLPGTGNYEQYF. CDR3 nucleotides: TGTGCCAGCTCACCTTTCCTTCCCGGGACAGGGAACTACGAGCAGTACTTC.